This T cell receptor beta chain was retrieved from a study of blood T cell repertoires in COVID-19. Turning to the study itself: The study drew acute and convalescent COVID-19 samples from the United States, Italy and Spain. In each case, the material was cDNA or gDNA derived from T cells, B-cell-depleted T cells, or PBMCs.

Germline CDR1 and CDR2: MRHNA and SNTAGT. V lost 4 bases to trimming and J lost 8 bases; unmatched junction nucleotides: 10. CDR3 size: 15 residues. The authors' processing: Counts of nucleated cells, estimated from reference gene primer amplification, were obtained. Profiling relied on immunoSEQ multiplex PCR, and the TCRdb table lists in-frame clones only, not all of them. The V and J calls and clone size are taken from that table; D and trimming were inferred from the DNA. The data show roughly 80,000 clones, around 80% seen once. Sequencing was carried out using peripheral blood. The origin of this receptor is a woman in her sixties with acute or convalescent COVID-19. V is TRBV6-4 and J is TRBJ2-1; 8 nucleotides align to TRBD2. The CDR3 is CASSALAEPSDEQFF. The CDR3 DNA follows: TGTGCCAGCAGTGCACTAGCGGAGCCCTCCGATGAGCAGTTCTTC.